The rows below give T cell receptor beta chains drawn from one sample of a study of human T cells and chemical hapten exposure. Each CDR3 protein gets one entry after TCRdb re-called the RACE reads with MiXCR. The table lists over 70,000 distinct CDR3 sequences, about 14% of them singletons. Sequenced material: whole blood, taken in connection with sensitization to the hapten diphenylcyclopropenone (DPC). Receptor source: a woman between 50 and 59 years old with alopecia areata. Some clones in this sample may be carry-over from other donors' samples. Both conserved end residues are part of each CDR3. Each record gives: J gene, clone size, V gene, D gene, CDR3 protein, CDR3 DNA. D genes are given only for firm matches. Only part of the rows carry a size: once, few, many, or a class if the clone is expanded.

>TRBJ2-1|few|TRBV6-2/TRBV6-3|-
CASSYSDRSYNEQFF
TGTGCCAGCAGTTACTCCGATAGATCCTACAATGAGCAGTTCTTC
>TRBJ2-4|few|TRBV14|-
CASSQGTSPKNIQYF
TGTGCCAGCAGCCAGGGGACCTCTCCCAAAAACATTCAGTACTTC
>TRBJ2-7|few|TRBV7-9|-
CASSLVGDGTYEQYF
TGTGCCAGCAGCTTAGTCGGGGACGGAACCTACGAGCAGTACTTC
>TRBJ2-1|-|TRBV3-1|TRBD2
CASSQIWTSGSMGNEQFF
TGTGCCAGCAGCCAAATATGGACTAGCGGGAGCATGGGGAATGAGCAGTTCTTC
>TRBJ1-1|few|TRBV7-2|-
CASSLSPGNTEAFF
TGTGCCAGCAGCTTGAGTCCCGGGAACACTGAAGCTTTCTTT
>TRBJ2-3|few|TRBV5-1|-
CASSRYPGASTDTQYF
TGCGCCAGCAGCCGGTATCCGGGCGCTAGCACAGATACGCAGTATTTT
>TRBJ2-1|-|TRBV12-3/TRBV12-4|TRBD2
CASSESGSRNNEQFF
TGTGCCAGCAGCGAGAGCGGGAGTCGGAACAATGAGCAGTTCTTC
>TRBJ2-1|-|TRBV5-1|-
CASSLAMGSYNEQFF
TGCGCCAGCAGCTTGGCTATGGGCTCCTACAATGAGCAGTTCTTC
>TRBJ2-3|-|TRBV7-6|-
CASSEGPHTDTQYF
TGTGCCAGCAGCGAGGGGCCTCACACAGATACGCAGTATTTT
>TRBJ2-1|many|TRBV24-1|TRBD2
CATSDLTSGTAAQFF
TGTGCCACCAGTGATTTGACTAGCGGGACCGCGGCGCAGTTCTTC
>TRBJ2-7|-|TRBV5-1|TRBD2
CASSTAVSGTSGRSYEQYF
TGCGCCAGCAGCACTGCCGTTTCCGGGACTAGCGGGAGGTCCTACGAGCAGTACTTC
>TRBJ2-7|-|TRBV11-2|-
CASSLGQKYEQYF
TGTGCCAGCAGCTTGGGGCAGAAGTACGAGCAGTACTTC
>TRBJ2-1|-|TRBV28|-
CPSNPRLALGQFF
TGTCCCAGCAACCCTCGTCTGGCTTTAGGGCAGTTCTTC
>TRBJ2-1|few|TRBV19|TRBD2
CASRTSGSSYNEQFF
TGTGCCAGTAGGACTAGCGGGTCCTCCTACAATGAGCAGTTCTTC
>TRBJ1-2|few|TRBV6-6|TRBD1
CASSPRTGGYYGYTF
TGTGCCAGCAGTCCGCGGACAGGGGGATACTATGGCTACACCTTC